A single sample is the source of the 24 T cell receptor beta chains below, sequenced in a study of neurological immune-mediated disorders. TCRdb used MiXCR to reprocess the 5' RACE reads, holding one entry per CDR3 protein. The sample comprises under 90,000 distinct CDR3 sequences, around 9.9% of which are singletons, and 1.5% to 2% rests with the top ten. The sequenced material came from PBMCs. Every receptor here comes from a man in his fifties in good health.

This clonotype was seen many times. The rearrangement links TRBV28 to TRBJ2-3, with a possible D match to TRBD2 (6 bases). CDR3 length: 14 amino acids. Germline CDR1 reads MDHEN; CDR2 reads SYDVKM. V lost 8 bases to trimming and J lost 2 bases, with 14 bases between them. As DNA, the CDR3 is TGTGCCAGCGGTCGGGTGGGACTCACAGATACGCAGTATTTT. Its protein product is CASGRVGLTDTQYF.

In this sample, this clonotype turned up many times. J is TRBJ2-2 and V is TRBV6-5; TRBD1 matches 9 bases. CDR3 length: 15 amino acids. CDR1 MNHEY and CDR2 SVGAGI come from the germline V gene. Trimming took 0 bases from V and 8 from J; bases not matched to a gene: 4. DNA for the CDR3: TGTGCCAGCAGTTACTCGGGACAGGGAGGTGGGGAGCTGTTTTTT. This codes for CASSYSGQGGGELFF.

This clonotype occurred many times. This rearrangement joins TRBV5-5 to TRBJ2-3, with D perhaps TRBD1 (7 bases). The CDR3 covers 16 residues. Germline assignment: CDR1 SGHKS and CDR2 YYEKEE (reference sequence). The ends were cut back, 4 bases at V and 0 bases at J, with 15 bases in the middle. As DNA, the CDR3 is TGTGCCAGCAGCGGGCGGGACAGCGTAAGCACAGATACGCAGTATTTT. Protein: CASSGRDSVSTDTQYF.

This clonotype came up many times. The CDR3: CASSLTGRGSNQPQHF. The CDR3 nucleotides are TGTGCCAGCAGTTTAACGGGCAGGGGTAGCAATCAGCCCCAGCATTTT. This chain connects TRBV28 to TRBJ1-5, with TRBD1 as a possible D gene (6 bases). This CDR3 contains 16 residues. V was clipped by 2 bases and J by 0 bases, with 11 bases between them. CDR1 MDHEN and CDR2 SYDVKM come from the germline V gene.

Notes on this clonotype: This clone may be a read error of a much larger clone one base away. The chain joins TRBV7-9 to TRBJ2-1; 9 bases line up with TRBD1. Germline V lookup: CDR1 SEHNR, CDR2 FQNEAQ (reference sequence). V was pared by 9 bases and J by 5 bases, with 8 bases of the junction left unmatched. The length of the CDR3 is 14 residues. CDR3 bases: TGTGCCAGGGGAGGGGACAGGGCCCACAATGAGCAGTTCTTC. Amino acid sequence: CARGGDRAHNEQFF.

This clonotype was seen ten or more times. The chain combines TRBV29-1 with TRBJ1-2, with 9 bases that match TRBD1. The V segment lost 7 bases and the J segment 6 bases; nucleotides outside the gene matches: 12. CDR1 and CDR2 from the germline V gene are SQVTM and ANQGSEA. The CDR3 length is 14 residues. The CDR3 bases are TGCAGCGCCGGACCGGGACAGGGATCAGATGGCTACACCTTC. Residues: CSAGPGQGSDGYTF.

This clonotype has a count of ten or more. In nucleotides, the CDR3 is TGTGCCAGCAGTTTAGGGAGAACCCTAGCCAAAAACATTCAGTACTTC. It translates to CASSLGRTLAKNIQYF. The V call is TRBV6-2 or TRBV6-3, the J call TRBJ2-4; D possibly corresponds to TRBD2 (5 bases). Germline values: CDR1 MNHEY, CDR2 SVGEGT. There are 16 residues in the CDR3. Trimming removed 4 bases from V and 0 bases from J, with 13 bases in between.

A remark on this clonotype: The CDR3 does not close with the conserved phenylalanine or tryptophan, likely indicating a read error. This sequence joins TRBV5-1 and TRBJ2-7, with D tentatively TRBD1 (6 bases). CDR1 is SGHRS, CDR2 YFSETQ, per germline. Trimming pared 5 bases from V and 3 bases from J, leaving 18 bases between. The CDR3 extends over 15 amino acids. The CDR3 coding sequence is TGCGCCAGCAGTTCTACTACGACAGGTCGCTACGAGCAGTACTTA. Amino acids: CASSSTTTGRYEQYL.

This clonotype was seen many times. This chain's CDR3 is CASSSRTMRETQYF. CDR3 DNA: TGTGCCAGCTCATCGAGGACCATGCGAGAGACCCAGTACTTC. V usage is TRBV18 and J usage is TRBJ2-5, with unresolved D. This CDR3 is 14 amino acids long. V dropped 5 bases and J dropped 4 bases, with 14 bases sitting between them. Germline values: CDR1 KGHSH, CDR2 LQKENI. Variable domain in full (rest from reference TRBV18 and TRBJ2-5): NAGVMQNPRHLVRRRGQEARLRCSPMKGHSHVYWYRQLPEEGLKFMVYLQKENIIDESGMPKERFSAEFPKEGPSILRIQQVVRGDSAAYFCASSSRTMRETQYFGPGTRLLVL.

This clonotype was counted at least ten times. The chain has TRBV7-3 and TRBJ2-2; D is ambiguous. Germline CDR1 is SGHTA and CDR2 is FQGTGA. The CDR3 length is 15 residues. Trimming removed 8 bases from V and 5 bases from J, with 18 bases in between. This CDR3 reads CASQATGWSTGELFF. CDR3 nucleotides: TGTGCCAGCCAAGCCACCGGGTGGTCGACCGGGGAGCTGTTTTTT.

There are many counts of this clonotype. V is TRBV5-1 and J is TRBJ2-1, with TRBD2 identical over 12 bases. The CDR3 runs to 15 residues. Per the germline V gene, CDR1 is SGHRS and CDR2 is YFSETQ. V lost 4 bases, J lost 12 bases, and 11 bases stayed unmatched. CDR3 sequence (DNA): TGCGCCAGCAGCACTAGCGGGGGGTCAATAGAATCGCAGTTCTTC. This encodes CASSTSGGSIESQFF.

In this sample, this clonotype turned up many times. V usage is TRBV20-1 and J usage is TRBJ2-1; D is undetermined. CDR1 is DFQATT, CDR2 SNEGSKA, per germline (reference sequence). Trimming cost V 5 bases and J 9 bases, with 11 bases left between them. The CDR3 length is 11 residues. The CDR3 DNA reads as TGCAGTGCTCCCAAGGGCCGTGAGCAGTTCTTC. This encodes CSAPKGREQFF.

This clonotype was picked up many times. This chain connects TRBV7-2 to TRBJ2-7, with TRBD2 identical over 8 bases. Unmatched junction bases numbered 2, after V lost 1 base and J lost 3 bases. Germline assignment: CDR1 SGHTA and CDR2 FQGNSA. The CDR3 extends over 14 amino acids. CDR3 sequence (DNA): TGTGCCAGCAGCTTAGGGAGCGGGGGCTACGAGCAGTACTTC. Amino acid sequence: CASSLGSGGYEQYF.

This chain joins TRBV28 and TRBJ2-5, with 8 positions matching TRBD1. Trimming removed 5 bases from V and 5 bases from J; junction bases left unmatched: 13. Germline CDR1 reads MDHEN; CDR2 reads SYDVKM. The CDR3 totals 16 residues. The CDR3 bases are TGTGCCAGCAGTACCTCCGAGACAGGGGATATCGAGACCCAGTACTTC. It translates to CASSTSETGDIETQYF.

The chain joins TRBV18 to TRBJ1-5, with D hard to call. The germline V gene has CDR1 KGHSH and CDR2 LQKENI. V was shortened by 3 bases and J by 1 base, with 13 bases between the two germline ends. This CDR3 is 16 amino acids long. CDR3 residues: CASSPDLYMSNQPQHF. The DNA of the CDR3 is TGTGCCAGCTCACCTGACCTATATATGAGCAATCAGCCCCAGCATTTT.

CDR3 in amino acids: CASSLTSGSSYEQYF. In nucleotides, the CDR3 is TGTGCCAGCAGTCTAACTAGCGGGAGCTCCTACGAGCAGTACTTC. This chain links TRBV28 with TRBJ2-7, with TRBD2 identical over 11 bases. V lost 5 bases to trimming and J lost 0 bases; unmatched junction nucleotides: 3. Germline CDR1 is MDHEN and CDR2 is SYDVKM. The CDR3 loop spans 15 amino acids.

The sample holds many counts of this clonotype. The CDR3 here is CASSQVGGRSTDTQYF. DNA for the CDR3: TGCGCCAGCAGCCAAGTCGGGGGACGGAGCACAGATACGCAGTATTTT. The V call is TRBV4-1, the J call TRBJ2-3, with a weak D call TRBD2 (6 bases). Germline CDR1 is MGHRA and CDR2 is YSYEKL. This CDR3 spans 16 amino acids. Trimming shortened V by 1 base and J by 0 bases, and 11 bases separated the two germline ends.

The rearrangement uses TRBV7-2 and TRBJ2-5; 7 bases are shared with TRBD2. Losses at the gene ends were 9 bases for V and 2 bases for J; bases not matched to a gene: 21. The CDR3 runs 18 residues. Germline assignment: CDR1 SGHTA and CDR2 FQGNSA. The CDR3 DNA sequence: TGTGCCAGTAGATTAGAACCGGGCGGGAGCTTTTTGCAAGAGACCCAGTACTTC. Encoded protein: CASRLEPGGSFLQETQYF.

In this sample, this clonotype turned up many times. The chain recombines TRBV6-1 with TRBJ1-4; 8 bases are a match to TRBD1. CDR3 length: 15 amino acids. CDR1 and CDR2 (germline): MNHNS, SASEGT. With V trimmed by 1 base and J by 7 bases, 5 bases remained unmatched. The CDR3 DNA reads TGTGCCAGCAGTGAAGGGGACAGGCGTTCTGAAAAACTGTTTTTT. This codes for CASSEGDRRSEKLFF.

This clonotype was picked up a small number of times. J is TRBJ2-2 and V is TRBV20-1, with D hard to call. CDR1 and CDR2 from the germline V gene are DFQATT and SNEGSKA (reference sequence). V was trimmed by 3 bases and J by 6 bases, leaving 8 bases between them. The CDR3 sequence is 12 residues long. CDR3 amino acids: CSASRVPGELFF. The CDR3 bases are TGCAGTGCTAGTAGGGTTCCCGGGGAGCTGTTTTTT.

This clonotype was seen repeatedly, ten times or more. The chain carries TRBV20-1 and TRBJ2-7, with 10 bases lining up with TRBD2. J gave up 7 bases and V 4 bases, and 13 bases lay outside the gene matches. Germline V lookup: CDR1 DFQATT, CDR2 SNEGSKA (reference sequence). The CDR3 covers 15 residues. CDR3 loop: CSATSRLAGAWEQYF. The CDR3 DNA reads as TGCAGTGCTACTTCCCGGCTAGCGGGGGCTTGGGAGCAGTACTTC.

This clonotype was found many times. This chain uses TRBV18 with TRBJ2-7; the match to TRBD1 covers 8 bases. J gave up 0 bases and V 8 bases, and 6 bases lay outside the gene matches. The CDR3 consists of 14 residues. Germline CDR1 is KGHSH and CDR2 is LQKENI. For the CDR3, the DNA is TGTGCCAGCCATCCGGGACAGGCCTCCTACGAGCAGTACTTC. Translated: CASHPGQASYEQYF.

The chain combines TRBV28 with TRBJ2-1, with 16 bases aligning to TRBD2. Germline assignment: CDR1 MDHEN and CDR2 SYDVKM. With V trimmed by 3 bases and J by 9 bases, 8 bases remained unmatched. CDR3 length: 17 amino acids. In DNA form, the CDR3 reads TGTGCCAGCAGTTTGGGGGGACTAGCGGGAGGGGGGAGTGAGCAGTTCTTC. It specifies CASSLGGLAGGGSEQFF.

This clonotype was seen at least ten times. The CDR3 nucleotides read TGTGCCAGCAGCTCAGGACAGAACACTGAAGCTTTCTTT. The encoded protein is CASSSGQNTEAFF. J is TRBJ1-1 and V is TRBV7-3; D may be TRBD1 (5 bases). The CDR3 consists of 13 residues. V was clipped by 4 bases and J by 1 base, with 7 bases between them. Germline V gives CDR1 SGHTA, CDR2 FQGTGA.